This T cell receptor beta chain was sequenced for a study of T-cell reconstitution after alpha-beta-depleted transplantation in children. Whole-study results and caveats: After transplant, at about two months, alpha-beta T cells were reportedly derived from several hundred expanded graft clones. One year after transplant, T-cell counts and diversity came mostly from newly produced T cells.

Unique molecular identifiers were used to barcode this TCRbeta library. Using its own MiXCR run on the PCR reads, TCRdb lists one record per CDR3 protein. The table lists about 980,000 distinct CDR3 sequences, about 30% of them singletons. In the case of this clonotype: Its antigen is unknown.

The sequence derives from a boy in the first two years of life who had a stem cell transplant for SCID, so the T cells may come from the graft donor. The sample consisted of PBMCs, mostly from graft donor cells, taken 360 days after TCRalphabeta/CD19-depleted stem cell transplant.

The CDR3, as DNA: TGCAGTGCTAGAGGAGGGGGAACGGAAAAGGCCTACAATGAGCAGTTCTTC. It yields the protein CSARGGGTEKAYNEQFF. V gene TRBV20-1 combines with J gene TRBJ2-1; weak D call: TRBD1 (6 bases). The germline CDR1 and CDR2 sequences are DFQATT and SNEGSKA (reference sequence). Trimming left V 1 base short and J 2 bases short, with 18 bases between. There are 17 residues in the CDR3.